This T cell receptor (beta chain) appears in the sequencing data of a study of Graves' ophthalmopathy and Graves' hyperthyroidism. Points from the study as a whole: Also, most clonotypes expanded in the thyroid above 0.001 frequency appeared in blood.

The table lists this clonotype with a count of one. The antigen remains unidentified. The sequenced template was RNA, covering the TCR beta CDR3 region. Second-round multiplex PCR came after first-round RT-PCR with HTBI primers. Each CDR3 protein is one row after TCRdb ran MiXCR on the multiplex PCR reads. The table records around 1,000,000 distinct CDR3 sequences, about 40% of them present only once. V lost 3 bases and J 2 bases, leaving 15 bases between the germline ends. Germline V gene lookup returns CDR1 KGHDR and CDR2 SFDVKD. This CDR3 has 16 amino acids. The chain is built from TRBV24-1 and TRBJ2-5; weak D call: TRBD1 (6 bases). The sequenced material came from peripheral blood or thyroid tissue (not recorded which). This clonotype originated in an adult man with Graves' hyperthyroidism. CDR3 residues: CATSDGDTPGQETQYF. The CDR3 nucleotides are TGTGCCACCAGTGATGGGGACACACCGGGACAAGAGACCCAGTACTTC.